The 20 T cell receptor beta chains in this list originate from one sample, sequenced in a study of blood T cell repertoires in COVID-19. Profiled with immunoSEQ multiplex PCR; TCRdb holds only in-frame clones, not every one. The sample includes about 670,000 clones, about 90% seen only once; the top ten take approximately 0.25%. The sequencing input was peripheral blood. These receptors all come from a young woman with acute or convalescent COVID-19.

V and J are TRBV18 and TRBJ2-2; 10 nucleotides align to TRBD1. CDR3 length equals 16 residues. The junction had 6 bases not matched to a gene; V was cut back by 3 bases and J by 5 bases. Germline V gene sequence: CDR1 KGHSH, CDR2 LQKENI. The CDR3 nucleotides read TGTGCCAGCTCACCGAGGGGACAGGGGATTACCGGGGAGCTGTTTTTT. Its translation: CASSPRGQGITGELFF.

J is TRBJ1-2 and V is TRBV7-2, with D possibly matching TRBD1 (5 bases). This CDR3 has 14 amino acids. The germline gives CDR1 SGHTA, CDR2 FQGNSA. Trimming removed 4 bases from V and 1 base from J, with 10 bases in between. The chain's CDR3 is CASSSDSYNYGYTF. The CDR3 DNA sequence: TGTGCCAGCAGCTCCGACAGCTATAACTATGGCTACACCTTC.

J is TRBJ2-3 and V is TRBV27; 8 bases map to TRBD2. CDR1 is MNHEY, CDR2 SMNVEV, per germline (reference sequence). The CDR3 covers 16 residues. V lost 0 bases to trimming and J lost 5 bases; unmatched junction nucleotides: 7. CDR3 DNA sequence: TGTGCCAGCAGTTTATCGGTGCCGGGGGGGCTAGATACGCAGTATTTT. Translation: CASSLSVPGGLDTQYF.

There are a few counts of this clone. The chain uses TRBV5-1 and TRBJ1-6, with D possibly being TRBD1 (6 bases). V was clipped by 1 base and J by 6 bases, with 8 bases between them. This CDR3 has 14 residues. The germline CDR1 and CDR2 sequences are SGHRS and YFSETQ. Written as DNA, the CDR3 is TGCGCCAGCAGCTTGCGGGACACTAATTCACCCCTCCACTTT. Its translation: CASSLRDTNSPLHF.

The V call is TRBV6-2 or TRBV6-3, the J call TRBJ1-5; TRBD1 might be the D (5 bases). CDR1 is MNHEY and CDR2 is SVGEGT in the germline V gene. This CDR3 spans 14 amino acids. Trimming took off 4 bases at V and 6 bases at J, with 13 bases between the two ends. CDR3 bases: TGTGCCAGCAGTTGGGGCGAGTGGGGTCAGCCCCAGCATTTT. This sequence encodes CASSWGEWGQPQHF.

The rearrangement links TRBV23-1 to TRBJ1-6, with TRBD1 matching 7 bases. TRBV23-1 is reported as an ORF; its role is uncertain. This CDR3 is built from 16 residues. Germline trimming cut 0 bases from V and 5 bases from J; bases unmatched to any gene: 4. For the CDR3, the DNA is TGCGCCAGCAGTCAATCGGGGCAGGGGGATAATTCACCCCTCCACTTT. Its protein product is CASSQSGQGDNSPLHF.

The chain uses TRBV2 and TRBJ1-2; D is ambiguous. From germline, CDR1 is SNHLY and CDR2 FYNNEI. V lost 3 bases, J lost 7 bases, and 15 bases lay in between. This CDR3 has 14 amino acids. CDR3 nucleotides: TGTGCCAGCAGTGAGCGGGGAGGGCGGTTTGGCTACACCTTC. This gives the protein CASSERGGRFGYTF. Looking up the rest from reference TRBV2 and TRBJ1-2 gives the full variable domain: EPEVTQTPSHQVTQMGQEVILRCVPISNHLYFYWYRQILGQKVEFLVSFYNNEISEKSEIFDDQFSVERPDGSNFTLKIRSTKLEDSAMYFCASSERGGRFGYTFGSGTRLTVV.

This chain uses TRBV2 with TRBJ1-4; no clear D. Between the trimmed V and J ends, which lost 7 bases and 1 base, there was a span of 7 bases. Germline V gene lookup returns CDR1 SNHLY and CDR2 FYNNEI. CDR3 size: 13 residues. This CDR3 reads CASTRRTNEKLFF. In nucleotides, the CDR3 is TGTGCCAGCACGAGGAGAACTAATGAAAAACTGTTTTTT.

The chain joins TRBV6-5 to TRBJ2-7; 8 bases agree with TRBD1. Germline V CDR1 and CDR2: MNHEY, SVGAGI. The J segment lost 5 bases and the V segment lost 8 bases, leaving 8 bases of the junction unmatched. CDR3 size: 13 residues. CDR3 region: CASLDRVSNEQYF. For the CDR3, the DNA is TGTGCCAGCTTGGACAGGGTAAGCAACGAGCAGTACTTC.

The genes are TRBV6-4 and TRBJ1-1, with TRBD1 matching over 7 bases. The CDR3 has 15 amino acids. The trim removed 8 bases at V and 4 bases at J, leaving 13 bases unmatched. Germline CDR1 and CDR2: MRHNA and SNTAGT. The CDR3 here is CASAPEGALGTEAFF. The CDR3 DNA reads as TGTGCCAGCGCTCCAGAGGGGGCGTTGGGCACTGAAGCTTTCTTT.

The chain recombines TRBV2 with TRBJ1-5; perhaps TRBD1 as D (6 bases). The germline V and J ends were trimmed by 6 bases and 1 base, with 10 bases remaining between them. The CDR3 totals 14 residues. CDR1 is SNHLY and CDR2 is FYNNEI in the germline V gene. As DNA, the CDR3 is TGTGCCAGCAGAACAGGGTTGAGCAATCAGCCCCAGCATTTT. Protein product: CASRTGLSNQPQHF.

In DNA form, the CDR3 reads TGTGCCAGCTCAATGGACAGGGGTGGTGAGCAGTACTTC. It encodes CASSMDRGGEQYF. The rearrangement links TRBV18 to TRBJ2-7, with 9 bases lining up with TRBD1. CDR3 length: 13 residues. Germline CDR1 KGHSH, CDR2 LQKENI. V dropped 5 bases and J dropped 7; count of bases not matched to a gene: 6. Looking up the rest from reference TRBV18 and TRBJ2-7 gives the full variable domain: NAGVMQNPRHLVRRRGQEARLRCSPMKGHSHVYWYRQLPEEGLKFMVYLQKENIIDESGMPKERFSAEFPKEGPSILRIQQVVRGDSAAYFCASSMDRGGEQYFGPGTRLTVT.

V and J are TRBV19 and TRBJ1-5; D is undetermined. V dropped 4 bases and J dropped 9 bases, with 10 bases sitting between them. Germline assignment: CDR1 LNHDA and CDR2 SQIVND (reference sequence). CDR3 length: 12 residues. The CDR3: CASSTGSGPQHF. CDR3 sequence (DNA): TGTGCCAGTAGTACAGGATCTGGGCCCCAGCATTTT.

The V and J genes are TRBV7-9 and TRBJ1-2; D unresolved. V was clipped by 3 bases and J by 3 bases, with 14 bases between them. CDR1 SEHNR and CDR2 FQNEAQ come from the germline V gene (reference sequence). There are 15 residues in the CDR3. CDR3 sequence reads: CASSFTDSVDYGYTF. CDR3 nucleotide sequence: TGTGCCAGCAGCTTCACCGATTCTGTAGACTATGGCTACACCTTC.

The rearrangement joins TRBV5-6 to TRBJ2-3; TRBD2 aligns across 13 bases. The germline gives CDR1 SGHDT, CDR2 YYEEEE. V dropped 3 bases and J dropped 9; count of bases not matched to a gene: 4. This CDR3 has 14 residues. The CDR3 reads CASSYGTSGVTQYF. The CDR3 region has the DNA TGTGCCAGCAGCTACGGGACTAGCGGGGTAACGCAGTATTTT. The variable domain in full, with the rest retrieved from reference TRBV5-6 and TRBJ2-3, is DAGVTQSPTHLIKTRGQQVTLRCSPKSGHDTVSWYQQALGQGPQFIFQYYEEEERQRGNFPDRFSGHQFPNYSSELNVNALLLGDSALYLCASSYGTSGVTQYFGPGTRLTVL.

CDR3: CATHRDTTTGELFF. The CDR3 coding sequence is TGTGCCACACACCGGGACACTACCACCGGGGAGCTGTTTTTT. The gene calls are TRBV6-6 and TRBJ2-2, with D perhaps TRBD1 (6 bases). The germline gives CDR1 MNHNY, CDR2 SVGAGI (reference sequence). This CDR3 comprises 14 residues. Deletions cut 10 bases from V and 4 bases from J, with 16 bases between.

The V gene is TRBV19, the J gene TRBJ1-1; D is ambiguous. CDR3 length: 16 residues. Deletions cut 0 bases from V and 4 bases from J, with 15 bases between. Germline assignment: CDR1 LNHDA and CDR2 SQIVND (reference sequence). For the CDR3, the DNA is TGTGCCAGTAGTATAGATCTGTTAGGGCGGGGCACTGAAGCTTTCTTT. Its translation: CASSIDLLGRGTEAFF.

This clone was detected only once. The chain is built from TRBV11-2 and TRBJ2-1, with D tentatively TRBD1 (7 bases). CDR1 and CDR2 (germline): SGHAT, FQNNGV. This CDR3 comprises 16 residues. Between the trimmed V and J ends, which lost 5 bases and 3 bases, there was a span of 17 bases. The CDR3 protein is CASSPRRGPDYNEQFF. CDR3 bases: TGTGCCAGCAGCCCTAGGAGGGGGCCCGACTACAATGAGCAGTTCTTC. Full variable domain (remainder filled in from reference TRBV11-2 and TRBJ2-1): EAGVAQSPRYKIIEKRQSVAFWCNPISGHATLYWYQQILGQGPKLLIQFQNNGVVDDSQLPKDRFSAERLKGVDSTLKIQPAKLEDSAVYLCASSPRRGPDYNEQFFGPGTRLTVL.

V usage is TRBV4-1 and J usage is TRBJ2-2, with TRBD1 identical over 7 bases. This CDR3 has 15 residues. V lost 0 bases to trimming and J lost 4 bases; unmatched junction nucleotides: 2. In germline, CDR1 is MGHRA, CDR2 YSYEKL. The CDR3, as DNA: TGCGCCAGCAGCCAAGATAGGGGGCCCACCGGGGAGCTGTTTTTT. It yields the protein CASSQDRGPTGELFF.

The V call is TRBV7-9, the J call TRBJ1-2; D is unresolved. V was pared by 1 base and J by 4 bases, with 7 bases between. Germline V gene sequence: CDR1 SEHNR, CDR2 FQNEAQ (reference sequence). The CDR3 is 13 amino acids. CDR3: CASSLDRGYGYTF. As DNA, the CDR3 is TGTGCCAGCAGCTTAGATCGGGGCTATGGCTACACCTTC.